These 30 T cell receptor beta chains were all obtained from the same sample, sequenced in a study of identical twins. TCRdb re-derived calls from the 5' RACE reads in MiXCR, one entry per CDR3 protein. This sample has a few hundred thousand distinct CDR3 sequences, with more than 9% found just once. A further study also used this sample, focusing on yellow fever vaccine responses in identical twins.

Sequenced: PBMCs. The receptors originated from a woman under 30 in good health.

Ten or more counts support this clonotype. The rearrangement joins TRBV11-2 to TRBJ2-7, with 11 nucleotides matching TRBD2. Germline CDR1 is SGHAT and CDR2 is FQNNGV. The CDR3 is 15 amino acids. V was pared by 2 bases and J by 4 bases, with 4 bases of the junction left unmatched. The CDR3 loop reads CASSLKTSGEYEQYF. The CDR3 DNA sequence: TGTGCCAGCAGCTTAAAGACTAGCGGGGAATACGAGCAGTACTTC.

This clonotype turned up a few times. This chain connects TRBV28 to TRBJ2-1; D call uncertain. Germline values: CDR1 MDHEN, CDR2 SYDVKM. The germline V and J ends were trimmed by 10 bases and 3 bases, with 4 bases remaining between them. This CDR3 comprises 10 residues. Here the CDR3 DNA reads TGTGCCACCGACTACAATGAGCAGTTCTTC. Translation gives CATDYNEQFF.

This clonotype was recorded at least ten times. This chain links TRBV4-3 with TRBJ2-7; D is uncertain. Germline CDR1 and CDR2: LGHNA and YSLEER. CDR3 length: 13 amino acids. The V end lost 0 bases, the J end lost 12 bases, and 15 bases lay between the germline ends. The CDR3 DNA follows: TGCGCCAGCAGCCAAGAGCCCTCGCTATCGCTGTACTTC. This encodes CASSQEPSLSLYF.

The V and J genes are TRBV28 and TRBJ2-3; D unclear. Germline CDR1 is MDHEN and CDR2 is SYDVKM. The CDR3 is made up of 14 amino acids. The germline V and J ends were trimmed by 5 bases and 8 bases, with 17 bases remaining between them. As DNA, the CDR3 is TGTGCCAGCAGTAGAGCAGGTTCTCCGGGTACGCAGTATTTT. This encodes CASSRAGSPGTQYF.

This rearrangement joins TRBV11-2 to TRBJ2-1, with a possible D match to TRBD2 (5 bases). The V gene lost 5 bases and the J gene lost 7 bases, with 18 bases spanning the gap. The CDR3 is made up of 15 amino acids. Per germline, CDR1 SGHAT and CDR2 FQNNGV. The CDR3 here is CASSPGVRSQNEQFF. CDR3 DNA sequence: TGTGCCAGCAGCCCCGGGGTCCGGTCCCAAAATGAGCAGTTCTTC.

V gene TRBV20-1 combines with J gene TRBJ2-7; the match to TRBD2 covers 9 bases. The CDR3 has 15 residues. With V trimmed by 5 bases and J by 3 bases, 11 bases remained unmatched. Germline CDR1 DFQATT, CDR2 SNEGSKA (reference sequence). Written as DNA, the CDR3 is TGCAGTGCTGGGGGTAGCGGGAGAGTCAGCTACGAGCAGTACTTC. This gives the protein CSAGGSGRVSYEQYF.

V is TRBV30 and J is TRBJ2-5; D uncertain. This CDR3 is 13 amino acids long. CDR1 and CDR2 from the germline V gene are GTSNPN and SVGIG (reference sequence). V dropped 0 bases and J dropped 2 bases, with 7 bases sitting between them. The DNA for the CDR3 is TGTGCCTGGAGTGTAGAACCGCAAGAGACCCAGTACTTC. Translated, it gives CAWSVEPQETQYF.

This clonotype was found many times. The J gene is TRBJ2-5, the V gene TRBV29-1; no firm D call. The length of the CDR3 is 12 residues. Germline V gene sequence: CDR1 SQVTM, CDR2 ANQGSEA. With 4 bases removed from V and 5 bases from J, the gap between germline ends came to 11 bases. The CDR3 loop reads CSVGTVRETQYF. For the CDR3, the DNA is TGCAGCGTTGGGACGGTTCGGGAGACCCAGTACTTC.

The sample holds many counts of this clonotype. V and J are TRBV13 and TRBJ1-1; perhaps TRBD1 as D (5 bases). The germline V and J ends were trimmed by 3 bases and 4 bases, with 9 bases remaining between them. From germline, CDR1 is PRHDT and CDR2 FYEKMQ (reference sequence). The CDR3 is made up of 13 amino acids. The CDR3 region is CASSFEGSTEAFF. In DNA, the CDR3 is TGTGCCAGCAGCTTTGAGGGGAGCACTGAAGCTTTCTTT.

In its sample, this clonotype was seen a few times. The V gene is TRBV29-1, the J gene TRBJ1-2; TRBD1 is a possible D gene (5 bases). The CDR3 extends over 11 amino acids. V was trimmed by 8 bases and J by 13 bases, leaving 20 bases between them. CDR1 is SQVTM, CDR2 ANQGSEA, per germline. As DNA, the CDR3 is TGCAGCCACCCAGGGTTGGGGGGTAGCACCTTC. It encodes CSHPGLGGSTF. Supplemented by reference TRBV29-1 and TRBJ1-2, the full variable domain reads SAVISQKPSRDICQRGTSLTIQCQVDSQVTMMFWYRQQPGQSLTLIATANQGSEATYESGFVIDKFPISRPNLTFSTLTVSNMSPEDSSIYLCSHPGLGGSTFGSGTRLTVV.

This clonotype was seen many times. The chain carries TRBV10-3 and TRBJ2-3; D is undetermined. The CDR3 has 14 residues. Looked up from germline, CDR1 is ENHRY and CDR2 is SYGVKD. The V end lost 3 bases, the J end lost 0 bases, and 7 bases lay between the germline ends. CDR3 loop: CAISDLDSTDTQYF. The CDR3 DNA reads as TGTGCCATCAGTGATCTGGACAGCACAGATACGCAGTATTTT.

The CDR3 sequence: CASSQAVKNIQYF. For the CDR3, the DNA is TGCGCCAGCAGCCAAGCGGTCAAAAACATTCAGTACTTC. This chain joins TRBV4-3 and TRBJ2-4, with D unresolved. Germline V gene data show CDR1 as LGHNA and CDR2 as YSLEER. V was trimmed by 1 base and J by 3 bases, leaving 4 bases between them. The CDR3 sequence is 13 residues long.

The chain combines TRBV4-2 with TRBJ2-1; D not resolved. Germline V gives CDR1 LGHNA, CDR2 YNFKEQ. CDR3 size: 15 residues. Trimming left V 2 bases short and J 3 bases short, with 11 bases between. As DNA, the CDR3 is TGTGCCAGCAGCCAAAACACGGGCCACTACAATGAGCAGTTCTTC. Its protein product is CASSQNTGHYNEQFF.

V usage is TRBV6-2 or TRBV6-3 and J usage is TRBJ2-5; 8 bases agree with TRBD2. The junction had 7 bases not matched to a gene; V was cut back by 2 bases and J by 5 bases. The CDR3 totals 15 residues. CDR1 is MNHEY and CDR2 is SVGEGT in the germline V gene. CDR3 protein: CASSYSAGGGETQYF. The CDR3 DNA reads TGTGCCAGCAGTTACAGTGCGGGAGGAGGCGAGACCCAGTACTTC.

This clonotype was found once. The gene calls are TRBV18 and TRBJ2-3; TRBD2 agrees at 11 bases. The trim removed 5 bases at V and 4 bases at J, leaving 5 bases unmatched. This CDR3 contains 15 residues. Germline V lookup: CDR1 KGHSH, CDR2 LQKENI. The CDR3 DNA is TGTGCCAGCTCAATTACTAGCGGGAGTTCAGATACGCAGTATTTT. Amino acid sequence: CASSITSGSSDTQYF.

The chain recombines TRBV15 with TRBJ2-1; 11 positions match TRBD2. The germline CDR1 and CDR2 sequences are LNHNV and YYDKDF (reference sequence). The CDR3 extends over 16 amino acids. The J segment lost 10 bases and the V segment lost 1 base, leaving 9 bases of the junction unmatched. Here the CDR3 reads CATSRALAGVDGEQFF. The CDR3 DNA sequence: TGTGCCACCAGCAGAGCACTAGCGGGGGTCGACGGGGAGCAGTTCTTC.

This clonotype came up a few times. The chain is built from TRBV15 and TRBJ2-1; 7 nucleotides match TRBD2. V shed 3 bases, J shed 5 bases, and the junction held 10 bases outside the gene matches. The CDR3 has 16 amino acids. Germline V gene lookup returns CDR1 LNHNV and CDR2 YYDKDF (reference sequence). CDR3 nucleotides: TGTGCCACCAGCAGGGAGATTTATGGGGGGGACAATGAGCAGTTCTTC. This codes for CATSREIYGGDNEQFF.

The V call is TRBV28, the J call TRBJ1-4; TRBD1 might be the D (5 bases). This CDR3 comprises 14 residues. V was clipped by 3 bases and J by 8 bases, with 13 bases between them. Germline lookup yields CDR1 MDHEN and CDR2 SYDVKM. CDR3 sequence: CASSFSGVGEKLFF. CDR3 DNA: TGTGCCAGCAGTTTCTCGGGGGTAGGGGAAAAACTGTTTTTT.

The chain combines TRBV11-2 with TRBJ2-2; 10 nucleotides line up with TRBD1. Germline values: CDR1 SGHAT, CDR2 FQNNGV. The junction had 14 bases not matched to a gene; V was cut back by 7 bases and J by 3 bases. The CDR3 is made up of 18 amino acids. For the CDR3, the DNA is TGTGCCAGCACCTCCGCTGGGGGACAGGGGTTTTACACCGGGGAGCTGTTTTTT. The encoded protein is CASTSAGGQGFYTGELFF.

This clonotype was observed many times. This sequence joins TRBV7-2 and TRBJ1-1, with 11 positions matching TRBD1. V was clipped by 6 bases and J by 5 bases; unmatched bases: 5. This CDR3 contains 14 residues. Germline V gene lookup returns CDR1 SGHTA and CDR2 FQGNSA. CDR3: CASRWGQGDTEAFF. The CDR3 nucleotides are TGTGCCAGCAGGTGGGGACAGGGGGATACTGAAGCTTTCTTT.

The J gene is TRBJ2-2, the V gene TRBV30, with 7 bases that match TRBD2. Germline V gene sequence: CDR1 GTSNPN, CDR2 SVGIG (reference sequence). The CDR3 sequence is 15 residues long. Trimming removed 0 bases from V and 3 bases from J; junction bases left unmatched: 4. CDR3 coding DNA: TGTGCCTGGAGTGTGGGGAGGGAGGACACCGGGGAGCTGTTTTTT. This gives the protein CAWSVGREDTGELFF.

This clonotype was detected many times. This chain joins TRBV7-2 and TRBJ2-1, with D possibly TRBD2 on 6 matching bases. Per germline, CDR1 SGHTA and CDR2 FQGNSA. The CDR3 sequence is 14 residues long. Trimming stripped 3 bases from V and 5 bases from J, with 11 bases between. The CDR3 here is CASSLEGFNNEQFF. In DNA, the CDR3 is TGTGCCAGCAGCTTGGAGGGATTTAACAATGAGCAGTTCTTC.

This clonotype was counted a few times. The CDR3 nucleotides read TGTGCCAGCAGCCTCACCGGGACAGGGGCCCACGAGCAGTACTTC. This gives the protein CASSLTGTGAHEQYF. The chain recombines TRBV7-9 with TRBJ2-7; 10 nucleotides agree with TRBD1. Germline trimming cut 5 bases from V and 5 bases from J; bases unmatched to any gene: 9. In germline, CDR1 is SEHNR, CDR2 FQNEAQ (reference sequence). The CDR3 has 15 amino acids.

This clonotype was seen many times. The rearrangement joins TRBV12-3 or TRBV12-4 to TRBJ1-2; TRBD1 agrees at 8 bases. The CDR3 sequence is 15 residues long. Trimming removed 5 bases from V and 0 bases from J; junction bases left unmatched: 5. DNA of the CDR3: TGTGCCAGCAGTCGGACAGGGCGGGCTAACTATGGCTACACCTTC. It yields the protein CASSRTGRANYGYTF.

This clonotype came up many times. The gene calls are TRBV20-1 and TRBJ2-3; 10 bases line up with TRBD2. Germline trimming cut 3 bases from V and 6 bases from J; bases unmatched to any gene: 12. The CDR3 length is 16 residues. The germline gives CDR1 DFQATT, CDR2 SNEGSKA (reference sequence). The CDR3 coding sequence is TGCAGTGCTAGCGAACTAACTAGCGGGGAAGTTGATACGCAGTATTTT. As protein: CSASELTSGEVDTQYF.

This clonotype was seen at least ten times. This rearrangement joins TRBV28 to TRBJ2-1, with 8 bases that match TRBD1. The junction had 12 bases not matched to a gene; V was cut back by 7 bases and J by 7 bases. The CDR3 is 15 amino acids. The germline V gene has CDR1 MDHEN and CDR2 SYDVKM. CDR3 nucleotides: TGTGCCAGCATTCATTCGGGACAGGAGATGAATGAGCAGTTCTTC. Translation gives CASIHSGQEMNEQFF.

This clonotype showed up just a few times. The DNA for the CDR3 is TGTGCCAGCAGTCCCACGGGACAGGGTCTGGCAGATACGCAGTATTTT. This encodes CASSPTGQGLADTQYF. The gene calls are TRBV7-9 and TRBJ2-3, with 9 bases identical to TRBD1. CDR3 size: 16 residues. Germline V gene sequence: CDR1 SEHNR, CDR2 FQNEAQ (reference sequence). Trimming removed 6 bases from V and 4 bases from J; junction bases left unmatched: 11.

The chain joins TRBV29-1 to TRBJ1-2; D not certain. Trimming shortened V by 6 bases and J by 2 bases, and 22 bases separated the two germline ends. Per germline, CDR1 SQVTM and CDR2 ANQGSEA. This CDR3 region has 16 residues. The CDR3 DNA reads TGCAGCGTCGCCCCTACACGGGCAGGTTCCAACTATGGCTACACCTTC. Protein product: CSVAPTRAGSNYGYTF.

The CDR3 bases are TGTGCCAGCCGAAGCGGGAGTTGGACCACCGGGGAGCTGTTTTTT. Protein product: CASRSGSWTTGELFF. V is TRBV27 and J is TRBJ2-2; 8 bases align to TRBD2. CDR1 is MNHEY and CDR2 is SMNVEV in the germline V gene (reference sequence). This CDR3 is built from 15 residues. The trim removed 8 bases at V and 4 bases at J, leaving 9 bases unmatched.

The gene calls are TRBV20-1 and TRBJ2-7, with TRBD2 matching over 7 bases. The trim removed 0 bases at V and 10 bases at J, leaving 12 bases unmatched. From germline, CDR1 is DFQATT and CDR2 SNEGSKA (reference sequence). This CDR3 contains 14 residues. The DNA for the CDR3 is TGCAGTGCTAGAGATAGCGCCGACGGGGGGAAACAGTACTTC. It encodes CSARDSADGGKQYF.